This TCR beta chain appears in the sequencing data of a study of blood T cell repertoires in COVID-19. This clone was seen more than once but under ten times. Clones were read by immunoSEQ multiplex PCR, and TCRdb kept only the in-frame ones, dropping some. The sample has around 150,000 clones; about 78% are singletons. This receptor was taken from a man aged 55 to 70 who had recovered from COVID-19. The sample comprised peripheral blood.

Here the CDR3 DNA reads TGTGCCAGCAGCCGAGGGGGCAGGCAGGACAGGGCTAAAGAGACCCAGTACTTC. Amino acid sequence: CASSRGGRQDRAKETQYF. This rearrangement joins TRBV4-2 to TRBJ2-5, with 8 bases that match TRBD1. Unmatched junction bases numbered 16, after V lost 4 bases and J lost 3 bases. Germline CDR1 is LGHNA and CDR2 is YNFKEQ. The CDR3 runs 18 residues.